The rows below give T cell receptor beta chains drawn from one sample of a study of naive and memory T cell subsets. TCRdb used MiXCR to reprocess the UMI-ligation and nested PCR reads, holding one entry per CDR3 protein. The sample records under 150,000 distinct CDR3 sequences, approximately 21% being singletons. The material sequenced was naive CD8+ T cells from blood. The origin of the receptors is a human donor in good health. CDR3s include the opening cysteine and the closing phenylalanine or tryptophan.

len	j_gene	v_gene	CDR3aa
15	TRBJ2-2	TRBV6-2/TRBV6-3	CASSRQPRRPGELFF
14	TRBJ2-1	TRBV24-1	CATEDRGSYNEQFF
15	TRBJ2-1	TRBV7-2	CASSPSGSGYNEQFF
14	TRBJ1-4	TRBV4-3	CASSLDRTNEKLFF
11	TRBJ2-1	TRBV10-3	CAAGRPGEQFF
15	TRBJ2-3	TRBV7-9	CASTRGGGGTDTQYF
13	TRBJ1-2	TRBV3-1	CASSPTGAYGYTF
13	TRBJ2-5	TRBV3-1	CASRRPEKETQYF
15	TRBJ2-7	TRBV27	CASSLSGGVSYEQYF
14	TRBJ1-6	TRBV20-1	CSARPPVGYSPLHF
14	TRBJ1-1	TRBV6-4	CASSPAGGNTEAFF
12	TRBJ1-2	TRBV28	CASSLWGDGYTF
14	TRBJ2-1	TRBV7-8	CASSPTILSEVGFF
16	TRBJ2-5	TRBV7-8	CASSTIPTGEKETQYF
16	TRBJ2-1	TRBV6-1	CASSELDREGYNEQFF
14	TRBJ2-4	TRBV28	CASSGDRAKNIQYF
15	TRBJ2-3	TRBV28	CASSLAGGGSDTQYF
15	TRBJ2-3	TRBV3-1	CASSQEPDFTDTQYF
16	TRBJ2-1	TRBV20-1	CSAHDFQRVTYNEQFF
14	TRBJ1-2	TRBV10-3	CAIRGGKSDYGYTF
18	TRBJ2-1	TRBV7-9	CASSLPRGTGVSYNEQFF
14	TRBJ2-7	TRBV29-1	CSARARDRGYEQYF
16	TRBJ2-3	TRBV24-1	CATSDETSARTDTQYF
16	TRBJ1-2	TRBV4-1	CASSHAWTETNYGYTF
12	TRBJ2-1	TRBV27	CASSAGIYEQFF
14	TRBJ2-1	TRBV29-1	CSVELADSYNEQFF
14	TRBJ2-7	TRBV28	CASSSLAWTYEQYF
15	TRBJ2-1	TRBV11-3	CASSFGLAGLHEQFF
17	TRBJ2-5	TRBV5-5	CASSRRPLQGIQETQYF
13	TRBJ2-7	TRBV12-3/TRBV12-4	CASSLILFDEQYF
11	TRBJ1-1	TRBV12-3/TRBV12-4	CASSLPPEAFF
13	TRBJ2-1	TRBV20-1	CSVPAGLYNEQFF
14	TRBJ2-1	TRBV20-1	CSARKRAFYNEQFF
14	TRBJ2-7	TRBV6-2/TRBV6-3	CASSLENRPYEQYF
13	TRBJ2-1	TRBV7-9	CASRWSGSGEQFF
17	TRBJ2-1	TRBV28	CASSLDRGQSSYNEQFF
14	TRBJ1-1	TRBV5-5	CASSYSTGDTEAFF
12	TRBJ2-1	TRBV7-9	CASSFGDGEQFF
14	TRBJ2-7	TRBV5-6	CASSWGTSGYEQYF
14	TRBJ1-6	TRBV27	CASRVGTDNSPLHF
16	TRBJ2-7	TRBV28	CASSFYSTSASYEQYF
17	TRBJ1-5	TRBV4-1	CASSQVPGQTSNQPQHF
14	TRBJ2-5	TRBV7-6	CASSSLGAPETQYF
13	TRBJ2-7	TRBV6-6	CASSRDRLYEQYF